Below, 22 T cell receptor beta chains from the same sample are listed, as sequenced in a study of blood T cell repertoires in COVID-19 (dated by TCRdb to 2020 to 2021). Libraries were constructed by the immunoSEQ multiplex PCR assay. The immuneACCESS repertoire file appears here via TCRdb, limited to in-frame rearrangements. These files lack a portion of the clones; in checked studies, under half of the deficit traces to unresolved V genes, and the cause of the others is not known. The sample table lists approximately 260,000 clones, around 90% of them with a count of one. Together, the top ten hold around 7.2% of the sample. The specimen was peripheral blood. The receptor set was obtained from a man aged 55 to 70 who had recovered from COVID-19.

CDR3 sequence reads: CASSIEAGRNTEAFF. The CDR3, as DNA: TGTGCCAGTAGTATAGAAGCGGGGAGGAACACTGAAGCTTTCTTT. The V gene is TRBV19, the J gene TRBJ1-1; no reliable D call. The CDR3 is 15 residues long. V lost 0 bases, J lost 1 base, and 9 bases lay in between. Looked up from germline, CDR1 is LNHDA and CDR2 is SQIVND (reference sequence). Supplemented by reference TRBV19 and TRBJ1-1, the full variable domain reads DGGITQSPKYLFRKEGQNVTLSCEQNLNHDAMYWYRQDPGQGLRLIYYSQIVNDFQKGDIAEGYSVSREKKESFPLTVTSAQKNPTAFYLCASSIEAGRNTEAFFGQGTRLTVV.

The J gene is TRBJ1-4, the V gene TRBV5-4, with D unresolved. The germline V gene has CDR1 SGHNT and CDR2 YYREEE (reference sequence). This CDR3 contains 13 residues. V was pared by 0 bases and J by 7 bases, with 7 bases between. DNA for the CDR3: TGTGCCAGCAGCTTGGTTGGGAGTGAAAAACTGTTTTTT. It yields the protein CASSLVGSEKLFF.

V is TRBV11-2 and J is TRBJ2-7; 9 nucleotides align to TRBD2. The CDR3 extends over 15 amino acids. Germline V gene sequence: CDR1 SGHAT, CDR2 FQNNGV. V trimming: 0 bases; J trimming: 2 bases; junction bases outside the gene matches: 2. CDR3 sequence: CASSLEAGGTYEQYF. CDR3 nucleotide sequence: TGTGCCAGCAGCTTAGAAGCGGGGGGAACCTACGAGCAGTACTTC.

The CDR3 spells CASSADRGEIRGVSTEAFF. In DNA form, the CDR3 reads TGTGCCAGCAGCGCTGACAGGGGCGAAATCCGGGGGGTATCCACTGAAGCTTTCTTT. V gene TRBV5-5 combines with J gene TRBJ1-1, with 8 bases fitting TRBD1. Germline values: CDR1 SGHKS, CDR2 YYEKEE (reference sequence). This CDR3 has 19 residues. After removal of 4 bases from V and 4 bases from J, the junction contained 21 bases not matched to a gene.

The rearrangement uses TRBV24-1 and TRBJ1-6; tentatively, D is TRBD1 (5 bases). The CDR3 runs 11 residues. With 9 bases removed from V and 10 bases from J, the gap between germline ends came to 9 bases. Germline-derived CDR1 and CDR2 are KGHDR and SFDVKD. The CDR3, as DNA: TGTGCCACCGGGGGGGACTCACCCCTCCACTTT. Protein sequence: CATGGDSPLHF.

In DNA form, the CDR3 reads TGTGCCAGCAGGTCGGGAACCTATGGCTACACCTTC. Protein product: CASRSGTYGYTF. The chain is built from TRBV28 and TRBJ1-2; no firm D call. Looked up from germline, CDR1 is MDHEN and CDR2 is SYDVKM. The CDR3 covers 12 residues. The V end was cut by 6 bases, the J end by 4 bases, with 9 bases between.

V is TRBV2 and J is TRBJ1-5, with 7 nucleotides matching TRBD1. Germline V gene sequence: CDR1 SNHLY, CDR2 FYNNEI. V was pared by 5 bases and J by 5 bases, with 6 bases of the junction left unmatched. There are 14 residues in the CDR3. The CDR3 bases are TGTGCCAGCAGTACGACAGGGACCTATCAGCCCCAGCATTTT. Its translation: CASSTTGTYQPQHF. The entire variable domain, with the rest obtained from reference TRBV2 and TRBJ1-5, is as follows: EPEVTQTPSHQVTQMGQEVILRCVPISNHLYFYWYRQILGQKVEFLVSFYNNEISEKSEIFDDQFSVERPDGSNFTLKIRSTKLEDSAMYFCASSTTGTYQPQHFGDGTRLSIL.

This clone was counted once. The gene calls are TRBV30 and TRBJ1-4, with D unclear. V was trimmed by 2 bases and J by 0 bases, leaving 10 bases between them. CDR3 length equals 15 residues. In germline, CDR1 is GTSNPN, CDR2 SVGIG (reference sequence). DNA of the CDR3: TGTGCCTGGAGTTTGCTAGGAACAACTAATGAAAAACTGTTTTTT. Its protein product is CAWSLLGTTNEKLFF.

V gene TRBV6-4 combines with J gene TRBJ1-2; 9 bases are a match to TRBD1. Trimming took 4 bases from V and 4 from J; bases not matched to a gene: 10. In germline, CDR1 is MRHNA, CDR2 SNTAGT. The CDR3 loop spans 16 amino acids. The chain's CDR3 is CASSAYPGQGTYGYTF. The CDR3 bases are TGTGCCAGCAGTGCCTACCCGGGACAGGGCACCTATGGCTACACCTTC.

The J gene is TRBJ2-6, the V gene TRBV30, with D unclear. The CDR3 runs 14 residues. Germline-derived CDR1 and CDR2 are GTSNPN and SVGIG (reference sequence). V was clipped by 0 bases and J by 3 bases, with 6 bases between them. In nucleotides, the CDR3 is TGTGCCTGGAGTGTGGCTGGTGGGGCCAACGTCCTGACTTTC. Protein: CAWSVAGGANVLTF.

The rearrangement links TRBV2 to TRBJ1-1, with 7 nucleotides matching TRBD1. CDR3 length: 16 residues. Germline V gene data show CDR1 as SNHLY and CDR2 as FYNNEI. Trimming cost V 6 bases and J 0 bases; bases outside gene matches: 10. The CDR3 nucleotides read TGTGCCAGCAGCCAGGGGGTTACAGGTCTGAACACTGAAGCTTTCTTT. As protein: CASSQGVTGLNTEAFF.

V usage is TRBV11-2 and J usage is TRBJ2-2; D might be TRBD1 (6 bases). The V and J ends lost 6 bases and 1 base respectively, with 24 bases between them. This CDR3 contains 19 residues. Germline assignment: CDR1 SGHAT and CDR2 FQNNGV. The CDR3 spells CASSQVRDTSPKNTGELFF. The CDR3 region has the DNA TGTGCCAGCAGTCAAGTTAGGGACACGTCTCCAAAGAACACCGGGGAGCTGTTTTTT.

This sequence joins TRBV2 and TRBJ2-1; no clear D. Germline CDR1 SNHLY, CDR2 FYNNEI. This CDR3 contains 13 residues. Trimming took off 6 bases at V and 3 bases at J, with 9 bases between the two ends. The CDR3 loop is CASRPDNYNEQFF. The CDR3 DNA follows: TGTGCCAGCAGGCCAGACAACTACAATGAGCAGTTCTTC. The full variable domain, rest sourced from reference TRBV2 and TRBJ2-1, is EPEVTQTPSHQVTQMGQEVILRCVPISNHLYFYWYRQILGQKVEFLVSFYNNEISEKSEIFDDQFSVERPDGSNFTLKIRSTKLEDSAMYFCASRPDNYNEQFFGPGTRLTVL.

The chain carries TRBV6-5 and TRBJ1-2, with 8 bases that match TRBD1. Germline V lookup: CDR1 MNHEY, CDR2 SVGAGI. The CDR3 length is 13 residues. V trimming: 6 bases; J trimming: 3 bases; junction bases outside the gene matches: 3. The CDR3 is CASRTGAHYGYTF. DNA for the CDR3: TGTGCCAGCAGGACAGGGGCCCACTATGGCTACACCTTC.

The chain joins TRBV5-6 to TRBJ1-5; possible D gene TRBD1, 6 bases. The V end was cut by 0 bases, the J end by 4 bases, with 17 bases between. This CDR3 is built from 17 residues. Germline-derived CDR1 and CDR2 are SGHDT and YYEEEE. DNA for the CDR3: TGTGCCAGCAGCTTGGCCTTCAGACAGGCCCCTAATCAGCCCCAGCATTTT. This encodes CASSLAFRQAPNQPQHF.

This clone has just a few counts. A read error may explain this, as a much larger clone is one base away. The chain carries TRBV6-4 and TRBJ1-1, with a weak D call TRBD1 (6 bases). The CDR3 is 13 residues long. Trimming removed 5 bases at V and 3 bases at J, with 10 bases between. The V gene's germline CDR1 is MRHNA and CDR2 SNTAGT. The DNA for the CDR3 is TGTGCCAGCAGTTACAACAGGGACACTGAAGCTTTCTTT. It translates to CASSYNRDTEAFF.

The chain carries TRBV24-1 and TRBJ2-1; D gene uncertain. The CDR3 covers 15 residues. Between the trimmed V and J ends, which lost 0 bases and 5 bases, there was a span of 10 bases. Germline loops: CDR1 KGHDR, CDR2 SFDVKD. This CDR3 reads CATSDLNREDNEQFF. DNA of the CDR3: TGTGCCACCAGTGATTTGAATCGCGAGGACAATGAGCAGTTCTTC.

This chain links TRBV7-9 with TRBJ2-7; D unresolved. The CDR3 runs to 14 residues. Germline CDR1 SEHNR, CDR2 FQNEAQ (reference sequence). The V end was cut by 0 bases, the J end by 2 bases, with 8 bases between. The CDR3 DNA reads as TGTGCCAGCAGCTTAGCTGGTCAGACCTACGAGCAGTACGTC. This gives the protein CASSLAGQTYEQYV.

The chain is built from TRBV5-1 and TRBJ2-1, with D perhaps matching TRBD1 (6 bases). Trimming cost V 4 bases and J 4 bases, with 12 bases left between them. Germline V gene lookup returns CDR1 SGHRS and CDR2 YFSETQ. The length of the CDR3 is 14 residues. In DNA, the CDR3 is TGCGCCAGCAGCGGCGGACAGAGTTACAATGAGCAGTTCTTC. It specifies CASSGGQSYNEQFF.

This clone was counted ten times or more. The chain uses TRBV9 and TRBJ2-7; possible D gene TRBD1, 6 bases. The ends were cut back, 0 bases at V and 1 base at J, with 11 bases in the middle. This CDR3 is 15 amino acids long. Germline values: CDR1 SGDLS, CDR2 YYNGEE. CDR3: CASSVDTGLSYEQYF. The CDR3 bases are TGTGCCAGCAGCGTAGATACAGGGCTTTCCTACGAGCAGTACTTC.

J is TRBJ2-1 and V is TRBV6-6; TRBD1 might be the D (6 bases). From germline, CDR1 is MNHNY and CDR2 SVGAGI (reference sequence). Trimming cost V 8 bases and J 4 bases, with 15 bases left between them. This CDR3 contains 14 residues. The chain's CDR3 is CASGAGTYYNEQFF. The CDR3 region has the DNA TGTGCCAGCGGCGCCGGGACATATTACAATGAGCAGTTCTTC.

This clone was observed once. The DNA of the CDR3 is TGCGCCAGCAGCCCGGGACAGGACGGCAATCAGCCCCAGCATTTT. This codes for CASSPGQDGNQPQHF. The chain couples TRBV5-1 to TRBJ1-5; 8 bases are shared with TRBD1. Germline V gene sequence: CDR1 SGHRS, CDR2 YFSETQ. Unmatched junction bases numbered 5, after V lost 4 bases and J lost 2 bases. The length of the CDR3 is 15 residues.